The present T cell receptor beta chain was sequenced within a study of shared clonotypes between healthy human individuals. Study-level points and caveats: Compared with clonotypes that all four donors shared, non-shared clonotypes had lower generation probabilities.

Germline CDR1 reads SNHLY; CDR2 reads FYNNEI. This CDR3 has 13 residues. Between the trimmed V and J ends, which lost 3 bases and 5 bases, there was a span of 10 bases. Naive CD4+ cells were CD45RA-selected; the remaining cells were memory. The deep-level immunoSEQ assay was used. Original methodology: ImmunoSEQ supplied junction-only sequences lacking quality scores, so filtering was different. Method: immunoSEQ multiplex PCR; TCRdb's copy keeps in-frame clones and lacks some. The DNA was the basis for D and trimming; V, J and clone size are from that table. The sample lists 1,400,000 or so clones, approximately 98.5% occurring once. About this clone itself: Antigen unknown.

The sequence was collected from a man aged 25 to 45 in good health. Sequencing was carried out using naive CD4+ T cells sorted from blood. The subset denotes: CD45RA+ positively selected. The J gene is TRBJ2-5, the V gene TRBV2, with D unclear. In nucleotides, the CDR3 is TGTGCCAGCAGTGAGGGAAGATTGGAGACCCAGTACTTC. The encoded protein is CASSEGRLETQYF.